The rows below give T cell receptor beta chains drawn from one sample of a study of human T cells and chemical hapten exposure. MiXCR, run by TCRdb on the RACE reads, gives a single entry per CDR3 protein. The data hold about 190,000 distinct CDR3 sequences, with about 25% observed a single time. Sequenced material: whole blood, taken in connection with sensitization to the hapten diphenylcyclopropenone (DPC). Every receptor here comes from a woman aged 35 to 49 with alopecia areata. Some clones in this sample may be carry-over from other donors' samples. Both conserved end residues are part of each CDR3. A D gene is named only where the DNA matches it firmly. Not all rows give a size; the values are once, few, many and, for expanded clones, a class.

>NA|few|TRBJ2-1|13|TRBV30
TGTGCCTGGAGTGCTACTTCCCTCAATGAGCAGTTCTTC
CAWSATSLNEQFF
>NA|few|TRBJ2-3|12|TRBV6-1
TGTGCCAGCAGTGAATATCAGATTGCGCAGTATTTT
CASSEYQIAQYF
>TRBD1|NA|TRBJ2-7|15|TRBV25-1
TGTGCCAGCAGTCCTTGGAGGACAGGGGGCGATGAGCAGTACTTC
CASSPWRTGGDEQYF
>NA|NA|TRBJ1-1|13|TRBV11-1
TGTGCCAGCAGCTTTGGTACGGACACTGAAGCTTTCTTT
CASSFGTDTEAFF
>NA|few|TRBJ1-1|12|TRBV12-3/TRBV12-4
TGTGCCAGCAGAAATAGCGATTCTGAAGCTTTCTTT
CASRNSDSEAFF
>NA|NA|TRBJ1-2|15|TRBV6-5
TGTGCCAGCAGTTACTCCCGTGGCCGTGGCTATGGCTACACCTTC
CASSYSRGRGYGYTF
>TRBD1|NA|TRBJ1-4|15|TRBV12-3/TRBV12-4
TGTGCCAGCAGTTTCTGGACAGGCGGGGATGAAAAACTGTTTTTT
CASSFWTGGDEKLFF
>NA|many|TRBJ2-3|13|TRBV7-2
TGTGCCAGCAGCTTAGGCACCGAGAATACGCAGTATTTT
CASSLGTENTQYF
>NA|NA|TRBJ2-3|12|TRBV9
TGTGCCAGCAGCGAGACAGCTAATACGCAGTATTTT
CASSETANTQYF
>TRBD1|NA|TRBJ1-1|15|TRBV20-1
TGCAGTGCTAGACCCCCCGGGACAGGGGCCACTGAAGCTTTCTTT
CSARPPGTGATEAFF
>NA|NA|TRBJ2-1|13|TRBV29-1
TGCAGCGTTATAATACTATCCTACAATGAGCAGTTCTTC
CSVIILSYNEQFF
>NA|NA|TRBJ2-1|14|TRBV19
TGTGCCAGTAGTATCGGGACATTTTACAATGAGCAGTTCTTC
CASSIGTFYNEQFF
>NA|few|TRBJ2-5|18|TRBV7-6
TGTGCCAGCAGCTACAGAACACGACAGTGGGGGCTGCAAGAGACCCAGTACTTC
CASSYRTRQWGLQETQYF
>TRBD1|few|TRBJ2-7|15|TRBV28
TGTGCCAGCAGTGCTGCCGGGACAGATACCTACGAGCAGTACTTC
CASSAAGTDTYEQYF
>TRBD1|NA|TRBJ1-3|16|TRBV6-5
TGTGCCAGCAGTTACTCGGGGGACAGGACTGGAAACACCATATATTTT
CASSYSGDRTGNTIYF